The rows below give T cell receptor beta chains drawn from one sample of a study of blood T cell repertoires in COVID-19. Data came from immunoSEQ multiplex PCR; TCRdb stores just in-frame clones and leaves some out. The profile shows 310,000 or so clones, almost 90% of them singletons. The specimen sequenced was peripheral blood. Receptors originate from a woman in her twenties or thirties with COVID-19, enrolled during active disease. Each CDR3 is given with its conserved first and last residue. Fields, in order: J gene, D gene, V gene, CDR3 DNA, CDR3 protein. The D gene is left open where the match is weak.

J gene: TRBJ2-2; D gene: TRBD2; V gene: TRBV24-1; CDR3 DNA: TGTGCCACCAACGGGGCGGGAGCCGGGGAGCTGTTTTTT; CDR3 protein: CATNGAGAGELFF
J gene: TRBJ2-2; D gene: -; V gene: TRBV6-4; CDR3 DNA: TGTGCCAGCAGTGCGTCGGCGGAGTACACCGGGGAGCTGTTTTTT; CDR3 protein: CASSASAEYTGELFF
J gene: TRBJ1-1; D gene: -; V gene: TRBV2; CDR3 DNA: TGTGCCAGCAGTGAGTCCGGGGGTGAAGCTTTCTTT; CDR3 protein: CASSESGGEAFF
J gene: TRBJ1-2; D gene: TRBD1; V gene: TRBV28; CDR3 DNA: TGTGCCAGCAGTTCGTACGGGACAGGGGCCGCTAGCGGCTACACCTTC; CDR3 protein: CASSSYGTGAASGYTF
J gene: TRBJ1-2; D gene: TRBD1; V gene: TRBV5-1; CDR3 DNA: TGCGCCAGCAGCTTGGAGGGGGCAGATGGCTACACCTTC; CDR3 protein: CASSLEGADGYTF
J gene: TRBJ2-1; D gene: -; V gene: TRBV6-5; CDR3 DNA: TGTGCCAGCACCCGGGTGGGGGAGGCCAATGAGCAGTTCTTC; CDR3 protein: CASTRVGEANEQFF
J gene: TRBJ2-1; D gene: TRBD2; V gene: TRBV5-1; CDR3 DNA: TGCGCCAGCAGCTTAACTAGCGGGAGGACCTACAATGAGCAGTTCTTC; CDR3 protein: CASSLTSGRTYNEQFF
J gene: TRBJ1-2; D gene: -; V gene: TRBV25-1; CDR3 DNA: TGTGCCAGCAGTGTATCCGAGGACATCACGGGCTATGGCTACACCTTC; CDR3 protein: CASSVSEDITGYGYTF
J gene: TRBJ2-1; D gene: -; V gene: TRBV7-9; CDR3 DNA: TGTGCCAGCACCCTAGGGGATGGTGGGCAGTTCTTC; CDR3 protein: CASTLGDGGQFF
J gene: TRBJ2-3; D gene: -; V gene: TRBV18; CDR3 DNA: TGTGCCAGCTCACCACTGGTATGGGGCCTCACAGATACGCAGTATTTT; CDR3 protein: CASSPLVWGLTDTQYF